This T cell receptor beta chain was identified in a study of long-term antiretroviral therapy in people with HIV. About the research overall: Some samples came about a decade before the 2015 immediate-ART recommendation, and these were the earliest.

V was shortened by 0 bases and J by 3 bases, with 5 bases between the two germline ends. CDR1 and CDR2 from the germline V gene are SGHAT and FQNNGV. The CDR3 runs 13 residues. Study results and limitations: Neither ART adherence, viral resistance nor therapy changes were documented. Blood draws took place between 2004 and 2017 and possibly involved older ART regimens.

A word on this clone: What it binds is not known.

The authors ran the immunoSEQ assay, v3.0, at survey level. Repertoires were generated with immunoSEQ multiplex PCR, while TCRdb's copy carries only in-frame clones and drops some. This table has more than 20,000 clones, about 86% appearing once. This clonotype was obtained from a young woman with HIV. V gene TRBV11-2 combines with J gene TRBJ2-5; unclear D gene. The sequencing used unsorted PBMCs, collected at the start of antiretroviral therapy, before treatment. In nucleotides, the CDR3 is TGTGCCAGCAGCTTAGAGCCGGAAGAGACCCAGTACTTC. This encodes CASSLEPEETQYF.